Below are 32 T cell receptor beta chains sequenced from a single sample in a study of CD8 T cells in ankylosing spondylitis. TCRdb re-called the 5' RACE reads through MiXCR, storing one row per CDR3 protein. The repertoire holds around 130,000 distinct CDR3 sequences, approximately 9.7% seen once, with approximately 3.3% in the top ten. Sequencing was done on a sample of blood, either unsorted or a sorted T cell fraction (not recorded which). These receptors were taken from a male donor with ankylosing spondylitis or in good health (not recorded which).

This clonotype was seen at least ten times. CDR3 nucleotide sequence: TGTGCCAGCAGCACTAGGGACCAAAGATGGGATCAGCCCCAGCATTTT. This gives the protein CASSTRDQRWDQPQHF. This chain joins TRBV28 and TRBJ1-5, with D possibly matching TRBD1 (5 bases). Germline CDR1 MDHEN, CDR2 SYDVKM. V was trimmed by 6 bases and J by 5 bases, leaving 20 bases between them. This CDR3 region has 16 residues.

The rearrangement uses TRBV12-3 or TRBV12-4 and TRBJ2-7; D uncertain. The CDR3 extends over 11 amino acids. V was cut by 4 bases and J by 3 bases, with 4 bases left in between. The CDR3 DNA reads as TGTGCCAGCAGTTCTAACTACGAGCAGTACTTC. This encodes CASSSNYEQYF.

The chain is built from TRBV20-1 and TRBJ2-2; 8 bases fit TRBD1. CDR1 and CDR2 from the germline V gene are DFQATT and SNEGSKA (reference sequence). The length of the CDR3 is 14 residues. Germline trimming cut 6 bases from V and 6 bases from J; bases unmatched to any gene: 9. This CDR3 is CSARANRGAGELFF. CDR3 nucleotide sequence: TGCAGTGCGCGTGCCAACAGGGGGGCCGGGGAGCTGTTTTTT.

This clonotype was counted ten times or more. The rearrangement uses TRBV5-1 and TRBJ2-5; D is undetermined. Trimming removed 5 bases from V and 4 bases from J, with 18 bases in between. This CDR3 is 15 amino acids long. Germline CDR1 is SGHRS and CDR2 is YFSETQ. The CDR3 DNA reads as TGCGCCAGCAGTTCAAGTCTAGGTTGGTCAGAGACCCAGTACTTC. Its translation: CASSSSLGWSETQYF.

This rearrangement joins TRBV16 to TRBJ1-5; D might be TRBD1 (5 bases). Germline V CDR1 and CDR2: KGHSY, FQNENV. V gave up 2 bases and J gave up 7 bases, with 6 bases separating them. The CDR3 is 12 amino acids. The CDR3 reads CASSQGGQPQHF. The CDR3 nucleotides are TGTGCCAGCAGCCAAGGGGGGCAGCCCCAGCATTTT.

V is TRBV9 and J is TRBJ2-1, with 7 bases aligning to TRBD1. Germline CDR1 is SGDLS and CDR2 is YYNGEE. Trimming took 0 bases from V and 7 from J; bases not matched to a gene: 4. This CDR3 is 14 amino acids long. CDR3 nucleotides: TGTGCCAGCAGCGTAGCGGCAGGGGGTAATGAGCAGTTCTTC. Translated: CASSVAAGGNEQFF.

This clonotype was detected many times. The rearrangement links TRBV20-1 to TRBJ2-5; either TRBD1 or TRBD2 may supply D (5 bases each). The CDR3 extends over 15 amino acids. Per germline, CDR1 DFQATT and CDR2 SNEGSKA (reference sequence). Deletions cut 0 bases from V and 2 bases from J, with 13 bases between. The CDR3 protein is CSARDGGRFQETQYF. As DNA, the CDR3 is TGCAGTGCTAGAGATGGGGGTCGGTTTCAAGAGACCCAGTACTTC.

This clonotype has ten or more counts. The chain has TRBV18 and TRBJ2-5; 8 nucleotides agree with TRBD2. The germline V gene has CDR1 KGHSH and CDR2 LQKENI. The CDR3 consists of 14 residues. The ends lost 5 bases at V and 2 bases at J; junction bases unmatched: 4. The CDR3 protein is CASSSTSAQETQYF. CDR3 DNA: TGTGCCAGCTCATCGACTAGCGCTCAAGAGACCCAGTACTTC.

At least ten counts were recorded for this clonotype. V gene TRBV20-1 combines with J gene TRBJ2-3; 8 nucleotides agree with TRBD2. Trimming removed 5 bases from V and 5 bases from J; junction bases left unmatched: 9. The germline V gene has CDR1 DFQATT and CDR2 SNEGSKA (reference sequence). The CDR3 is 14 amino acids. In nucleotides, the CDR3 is TGCAGTGCTGGCCAGGCGGGAGGTATAGATACGCAGTATTTT. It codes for CSAGQAGGIDTQYF.

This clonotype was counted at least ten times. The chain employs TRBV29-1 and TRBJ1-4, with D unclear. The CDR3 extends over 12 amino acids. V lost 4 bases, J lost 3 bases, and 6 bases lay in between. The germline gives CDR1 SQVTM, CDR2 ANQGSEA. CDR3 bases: TGCAGCGTTGGGCAGGCTAATGAAAAACTGTTTTTT. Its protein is CSVGQANEKLFF.

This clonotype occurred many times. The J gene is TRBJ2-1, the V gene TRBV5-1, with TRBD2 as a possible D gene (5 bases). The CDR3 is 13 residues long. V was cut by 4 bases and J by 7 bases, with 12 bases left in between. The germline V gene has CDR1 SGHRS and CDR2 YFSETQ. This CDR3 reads CASSVRGDNEQFF. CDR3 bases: TGCGCCAGCAGCGTCCGGGGTGATAATGAGCAGTTCTTC. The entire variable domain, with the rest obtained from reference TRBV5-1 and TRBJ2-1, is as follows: KAGVTQTPRYLIKTRGQQVTLSCSPISGHRSVSWYQQTPGQGLQFLFEYFSETQRNKGNFPGRFSGRQFSNSRSEMNVSTLELGDSALYLCASSVRGDNEQFFGPGTRLTVL.

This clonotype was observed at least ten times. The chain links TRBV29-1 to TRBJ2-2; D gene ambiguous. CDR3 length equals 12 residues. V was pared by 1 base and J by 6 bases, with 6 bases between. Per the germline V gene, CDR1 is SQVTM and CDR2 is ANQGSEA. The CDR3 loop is CSVEGRAGELFF. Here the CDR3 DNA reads TGCAGCGTTGAAGGCCGAGCCGGGGAGCTGTTTTTT.

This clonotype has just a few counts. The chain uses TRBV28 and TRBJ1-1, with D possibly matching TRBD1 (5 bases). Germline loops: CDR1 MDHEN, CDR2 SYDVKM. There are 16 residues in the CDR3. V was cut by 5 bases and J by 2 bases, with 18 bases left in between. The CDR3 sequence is CASSPGTTGTNTEAFF. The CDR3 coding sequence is TGTGCCAGCAGTCCCGGGACGACGGGAACAAACACTGAAGCTTTCTTT.

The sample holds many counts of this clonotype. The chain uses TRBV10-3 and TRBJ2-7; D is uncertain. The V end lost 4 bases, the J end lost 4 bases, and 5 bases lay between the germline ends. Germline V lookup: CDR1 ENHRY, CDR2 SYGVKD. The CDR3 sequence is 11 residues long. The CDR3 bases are TGTGCCATCAGTGGGTTATACGAGCAGTACTTC. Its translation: CAISGLYEQYF.

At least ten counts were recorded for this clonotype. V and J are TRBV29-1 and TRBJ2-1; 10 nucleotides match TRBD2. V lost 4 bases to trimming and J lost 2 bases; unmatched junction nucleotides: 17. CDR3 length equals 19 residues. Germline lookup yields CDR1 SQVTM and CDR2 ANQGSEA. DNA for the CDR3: TGCAGCGTTGGGGGCCAACAACCGGGACTAGCGATTCCCTACAATGAGCAGTTCTTC. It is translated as CSVGGQQPGLAIPYNEQFF.

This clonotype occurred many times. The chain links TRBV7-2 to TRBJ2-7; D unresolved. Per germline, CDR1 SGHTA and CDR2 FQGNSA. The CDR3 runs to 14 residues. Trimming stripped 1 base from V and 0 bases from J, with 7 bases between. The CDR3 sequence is CASSLERSSYEQYF. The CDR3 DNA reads TGTGCCAGCAGCTTAGAAAGGAGCTCCTACGAGCAGTACTTC.

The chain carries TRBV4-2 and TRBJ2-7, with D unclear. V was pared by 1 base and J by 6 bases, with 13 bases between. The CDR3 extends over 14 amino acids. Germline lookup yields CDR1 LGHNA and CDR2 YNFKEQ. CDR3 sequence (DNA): TGTGCCAGCAGCCAAGGGCGAGGAGTCCCCGAGCAGTACTTC. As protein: CASSQGRGVPEQYF.

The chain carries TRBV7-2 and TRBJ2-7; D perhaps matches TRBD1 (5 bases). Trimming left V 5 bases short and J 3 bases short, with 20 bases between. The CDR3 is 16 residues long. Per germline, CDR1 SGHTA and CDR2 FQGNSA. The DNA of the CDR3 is TGTGCCAGCAGCCTCTGGGCAGGGCCGCAAAACTACGAGCAGTACTTC. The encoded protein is CASSLWAGPQNYEQYF.

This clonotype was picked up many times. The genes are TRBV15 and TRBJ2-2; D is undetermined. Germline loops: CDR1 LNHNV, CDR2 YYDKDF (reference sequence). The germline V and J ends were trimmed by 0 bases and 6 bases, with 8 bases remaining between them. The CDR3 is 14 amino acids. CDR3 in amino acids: CATSRDPRAGELFF. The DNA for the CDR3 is TGTGCCACCAGCAGAGATCCCCGGGCCGGGGAGCTGTTTTTT.

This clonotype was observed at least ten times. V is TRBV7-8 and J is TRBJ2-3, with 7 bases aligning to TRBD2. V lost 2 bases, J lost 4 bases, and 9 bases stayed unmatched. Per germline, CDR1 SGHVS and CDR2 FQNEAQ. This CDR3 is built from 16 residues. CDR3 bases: TGTGCCAGCAGCTTATTTGGGCGGGAGTGGTCAGATACGCAGTATTTT. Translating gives CASSLFGREWSDTQYF. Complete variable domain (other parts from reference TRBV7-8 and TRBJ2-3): GAGVSQSPRYKVAKRGQDVALRCDPISGHVSLFWYQQALGQGPEFLTYFQNEAQLDKSGLPSDRFFAERPEGSVSTLKIQRTQQEDSAVYLCASSLFGREWSDTQYFGPGTRLTVL.

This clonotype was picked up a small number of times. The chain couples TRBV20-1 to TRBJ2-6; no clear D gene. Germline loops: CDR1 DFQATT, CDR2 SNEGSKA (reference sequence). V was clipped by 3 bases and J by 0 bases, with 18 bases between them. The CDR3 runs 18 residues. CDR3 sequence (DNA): TGCAGTGCTAGTAGGGTAGGACGGCTTCCCTCTGGGGCCAACGTCCTGACTTTC. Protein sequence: CSASRVGRLPSGANVLTF.

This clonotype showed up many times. The CDR3 DNA reads as TGCGCCAGCAGCCAAAGGGCCGCGACTAATGAAAAACTGTTTTTT. Translating it yields CASSQRAATNEKLFF. V is TRBV4-3 and J is TRBJ1-4; no definite D call. Between the trimmed V and J ends, which lost 2 bases and 2 bases, there was a span of 9 bases. In germline, CDR1 is LGHNA, CDR2 YSLEER. This CDR3 spans 15 amino acids.

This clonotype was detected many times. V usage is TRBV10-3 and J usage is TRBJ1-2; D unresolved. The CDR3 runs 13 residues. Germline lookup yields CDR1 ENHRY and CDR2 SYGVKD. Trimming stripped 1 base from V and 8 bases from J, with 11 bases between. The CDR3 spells CAISEFDNTGYTF. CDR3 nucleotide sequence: TGTGCCATCAGTGAGTTCGACAATACAGGCTACACCTTC.

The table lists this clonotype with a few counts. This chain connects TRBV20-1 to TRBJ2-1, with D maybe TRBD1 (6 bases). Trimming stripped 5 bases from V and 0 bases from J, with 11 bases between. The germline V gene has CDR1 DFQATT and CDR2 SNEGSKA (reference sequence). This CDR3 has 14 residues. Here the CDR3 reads CSAYTGSSYNEQFF. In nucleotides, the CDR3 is TGCAGTGCTTATACAGGGAGCTCCTACAATGAGCAGTTCTTC.

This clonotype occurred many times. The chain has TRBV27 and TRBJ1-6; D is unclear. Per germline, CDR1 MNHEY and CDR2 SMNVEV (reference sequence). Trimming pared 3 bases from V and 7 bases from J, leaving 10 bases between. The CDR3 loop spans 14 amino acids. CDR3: CASSFEQRNSPLHF. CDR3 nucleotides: TGTGCCAGCAGTTTTGAACAGAGGAATTCACCCCTCCACTTT.

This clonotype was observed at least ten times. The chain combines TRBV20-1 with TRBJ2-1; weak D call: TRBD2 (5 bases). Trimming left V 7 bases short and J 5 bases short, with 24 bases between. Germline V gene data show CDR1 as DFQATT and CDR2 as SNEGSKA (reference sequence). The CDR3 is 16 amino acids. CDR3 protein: CSVPHPLRAGNNEQFF. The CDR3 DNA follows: TGCAGTGTTCCACACCCCCTAAGGGCGGGTAACAATGAGCAGTTCTTC.

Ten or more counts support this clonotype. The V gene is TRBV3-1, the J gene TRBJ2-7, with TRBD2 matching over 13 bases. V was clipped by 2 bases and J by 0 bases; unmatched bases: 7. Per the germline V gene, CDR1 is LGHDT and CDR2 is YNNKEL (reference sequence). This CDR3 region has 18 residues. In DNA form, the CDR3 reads TGTGCCAGCAGCCAATCAGCGGGACTAGCGGGAAACTCCTACGAGCAGTACTTC. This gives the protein CASSQSAGLAGNSYEQYF.

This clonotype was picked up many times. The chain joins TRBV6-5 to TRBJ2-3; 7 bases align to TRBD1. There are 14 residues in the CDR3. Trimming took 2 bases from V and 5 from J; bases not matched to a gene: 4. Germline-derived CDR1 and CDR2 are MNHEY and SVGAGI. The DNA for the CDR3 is TGTGCCAGCAGTTACAGGGGGCCAAAAGATACGCAGTATTTT. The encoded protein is CASSYRGPKDTQYF.

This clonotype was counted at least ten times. This chain's CDR3 is CASKDRQETQYF. The CDR3 nucleotides read TGTGCCAGCAAGGATAGACAAGAGACCCAGTACTTC. This chain connects TRBV6-6 to TRBJ2-5; D call uncertain. From germline, CDR1 is MNHNY and CDR2 SVGAGI (reference sequence). The V and J ends lost 7 bases and 2 bases respectively, with 8 bases between them. This CDR3 comprises 12 residues.

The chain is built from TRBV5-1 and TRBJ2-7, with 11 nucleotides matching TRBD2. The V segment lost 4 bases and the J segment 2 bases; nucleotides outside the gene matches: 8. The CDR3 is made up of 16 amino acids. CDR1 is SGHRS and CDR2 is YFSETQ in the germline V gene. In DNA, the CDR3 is TGCGCCAGCAGCCCACCGGGACTAGCGGCCACCTACGAGCAGTACTTC. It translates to CASSPPGLAATYEQYF.

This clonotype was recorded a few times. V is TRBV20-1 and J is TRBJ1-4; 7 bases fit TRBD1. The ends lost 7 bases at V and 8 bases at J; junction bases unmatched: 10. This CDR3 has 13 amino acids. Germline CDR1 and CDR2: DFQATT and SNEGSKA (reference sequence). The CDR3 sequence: CSVQQGVGEKLFF. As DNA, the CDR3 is TGCAGTGTCCAGCAGGGGGTTGGCGAAAAACTGTTTTTT.

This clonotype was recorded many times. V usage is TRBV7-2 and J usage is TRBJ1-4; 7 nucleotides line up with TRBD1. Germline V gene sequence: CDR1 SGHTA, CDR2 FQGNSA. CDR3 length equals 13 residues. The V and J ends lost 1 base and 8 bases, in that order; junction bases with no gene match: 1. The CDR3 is CASSLDRGEKLFF. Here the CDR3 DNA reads TGTGCCAGCAGCTTAGACAGGGGAGAAAAACTGTTTTTT. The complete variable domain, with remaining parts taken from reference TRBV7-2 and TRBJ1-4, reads GAGVSQSPSNKVTEKGKDVELRCDPISGHTALYWYRQSLGQGLEFLIYFQGNSAPDKSGLPSDRFSAERTGGSVSTLTIQRTQQEDSAVYLCASSLDRGEKLFFGSGTQLSVL.